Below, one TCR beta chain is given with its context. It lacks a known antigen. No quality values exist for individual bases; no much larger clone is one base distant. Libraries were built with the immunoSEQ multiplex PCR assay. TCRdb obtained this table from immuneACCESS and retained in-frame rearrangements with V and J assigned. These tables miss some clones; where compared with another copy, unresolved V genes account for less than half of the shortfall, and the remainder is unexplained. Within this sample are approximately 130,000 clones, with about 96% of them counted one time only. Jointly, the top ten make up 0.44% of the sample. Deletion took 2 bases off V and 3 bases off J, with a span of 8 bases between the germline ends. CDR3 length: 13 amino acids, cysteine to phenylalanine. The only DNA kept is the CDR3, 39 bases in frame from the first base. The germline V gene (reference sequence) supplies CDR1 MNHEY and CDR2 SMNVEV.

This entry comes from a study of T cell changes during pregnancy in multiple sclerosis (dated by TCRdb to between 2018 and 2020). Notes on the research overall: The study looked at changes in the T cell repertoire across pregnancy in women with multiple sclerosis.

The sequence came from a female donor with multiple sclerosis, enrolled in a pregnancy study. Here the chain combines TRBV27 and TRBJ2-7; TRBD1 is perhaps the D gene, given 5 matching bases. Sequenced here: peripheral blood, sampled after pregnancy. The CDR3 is CASSLRQNYEQYF. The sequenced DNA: TGTGCCAGCAGTTTACGACAGAACTACGAGCAGTACTTC.